This T cell receptor beta chain comes out of a study of human T cells and chemical hapten exposure. There are a few counts of this clonotype. TCRdb analysed the RACE reads with MiXCR anew, one entry per CDR3 protein. The sample yields tens of thousands of distinct CDR3 sequences, around 9.8% seen once. Germline V gene data show CDR1 as SEHNR and CDR2 as FQNEAQ (reference sequence). Trimming removed 1 base at V and 7 bases at J, with 10 bases between. There are 14 residues in the CDR3. The time point was: patch test 1, 2 weeks after DPC sensitization. Treatment of the sample: therapeutic diphenylcyclopropenone sensitization with weekly scalp DPC.

The chain employs TRBV7-9 and TRBJ2-2; no clear D gene. This sample comprised whole blood, obtained in connection with sensitization to the hapten diphenylcyclopropenone (DPC). The sequence came from a woman aged 40 to 50 with alopecia areata. Some clones in this sample may be carry-over from other donors' samples. The CDR3 here is CASSLVGPGGELFF. The DNA of the CDR3 is TGTGCCAGCAGCTTAGTCGGACCGGGCGGGGAGCTGTTTTTT.